The 22 T cell receptor beta chains below come from one sample, sequenced in a study of fetal regulatory T cell absence and autoimmunity. Assay used: immunoSEQ multiplex PCR; TCRdb lists only in-frame clones, some missing. This table holds some 46,000 clones, approximately 80% found once. The sample comprised cord blood. The receptor set was obtained from a newborn boy with IPEX syndrome.

The gene calls are TRBV5-1 and TRBJ1-1, with D unresolved. V was cut by 2 bases and J by 2 bases, with 7 bases left in between. Germline values: CDR1 SGHRS, CDR2 YFSETQ. The CDR3 has 13 amino acids. As DNA, the CDR3 is TGCGCCAGCAGCTTCCGCGTCAACACTGAAGCTTTCTTT. It is translated as CASSFRVNTEAFF.

This clone was found once. The J gene is TRBJ1-1, the V gene TRBV6-1; possibly TRBD1 for D (5 bases). CDR3 length: 14 amino acids. V gave up 5 bases and J gave up 0 bases, with 10 bases separating them. Germline lookup yields CDR1 MNHNS and CDR2 SASEGT. This chain's CDR3 is CASSRDVMNTEAFF. CDR3 nucleotides: TGTGCCAGCAGTCGGGACGTCATGAACACTGAAGCTTTCTTT.

The chain has TRBV5-6 and TRBJ2-7; 9 bases agree with TRBD2. Germline CDR1 and CDR2: SGHDT and YYEEEE. This CDR3 has 13 residues. V dropped 3 bases and J dropped 5; count of bases not matched to a gene: 3. In DNA form, the CDR3 reads TGTGCCAGCAGCTCTAGCGGGATCGACGAGCAGTACTTC. Translation gives CASSSSGIDEQYF.

The chain employs TRBV19 and TRBJ2-3, with D possibly being TRBD1 or TRBD2 (5 bases each). The germline V gene has CDR1 LNHDA and CDR2 SQIVND (reference sequence). The CDR3 has 12 residues. With 3 bases removed from V and 6 bases from J, the gap between germline ends came to 7 bases. The CDR3 is CASSIWGDTQYF. DNA of the CDR3: TGTGCCAGTAGTATTTGGGGGGATACGCAGTATTTT.

The gene calls are TRBV28 and TRBJ1-1, with D perhaps TRBD1 (5 bases). CDR1 and CDR2 (germline): MDHEN, SYDVKM. The CDR3 runs to 16 residues. Trimming shortened V by 4 bases and J by 0 bases, and 15 bases separated the two germline ends. CDR3 DNA: TGTGCCAGCAGTTCGTTCGAGGGGCGCCTGAACACTGAAGCTTTCTTT. Amino acid sequence: CASSSFEGRLNTEAFF.

The chain combines TRBV9 with TRBJ2-1; TRBD2 matches 10 bases. Germline CDR1 reads SGDLS; CDR2 reads YYNGEE. CDR3 length equals 19 residues. V lost 0 bases to trimming and J lost 0 bases; unmatched junction nucleotides: 9. CDR3 region: CASSVAGTSDNPSYNEQFF. CDR3 in DNA: TGTGCCAGCAGCGTAGCGGGGACTAGCGATAACCCCTCCTACAATGAGCAGTTCTTC.

This clone has just one count. The chain employs TRBV7-2 and TRBJ2-7; 13 nucleotides align to TRBD2. The germline CDR1 and CDR2 sequences are SGHTA and FQGNSA. There are 16 residues in the CDR3. Germline trimming cut 6 bases from V and 0 bases from J; bases unmatched to any gene: 5. CDR3 coding DNA: TGTGCCAGCAGACGGACTAGCGGGAGTAGCTCCTACGAGCAGTACTTC. It codes for CASRRTSGSSSYEQYF. Looking up the rest from reference TRBV7-2 and TRBJ2-7 gives the full variable domain: GAGVSQSPSNKVTEKGKDVELRCDPISGHTALYWYRQSLGQGLEFLIYFQGNSAPDKSGLPSDRFSAERTGGSVSTLTIQRTQQEDSAVYLCASRRTSGSSSYEQYFGPGTRLTVT.

CDR3 DNA sequence: TGTGCCAGCAGCAAGGACAGCTCTGGAAACACCATATATTTT. Amino acids: CASSKDSSGNTIYF. The genes are TRBV21-1 and TRBJ1-3; TRBD1 is the table's D call, not checked against the DNA. TRBV21-1 is termed a pseudogene. CDR3 size: 14 residues.

This rearrangement joins TRBV18 to TRBJ2-7; 7 nucleotides match TRBD1. CDR3 length: 14 amino acids. Germline CDR1 reads KGHSH; CDR2 reads LQKENI. Trimming took 1 base from V and 3 from J; bases not matched to a gene: 3. CDR3 region: CASSPLRDSYEQYF. The CDR3 DNA reads as TGTGCCAGCTCACCACTTCGGGACAGCTACGAGCAGTACTTC.

V is TRBV6-1 and J is TRBJ1-1; D not certain. V gave up 5 bases and J gave up 1 base, with 14 bases separating them. Germline V gene data show CDR1 as MNHNS and CDR2 as SASEGT. The CDR3 has 15 residues. CDR3: CASSSIGSGNTEAFF. The CDR3 DNA reads TGTGCCAGCAGTTCTATAGGATCGGGGAACACTGAAGCTTTCTTT.

The rearrangement joins TRBV5-1 to TRBJ2-5; D remains unclear. Between the trimmed V and J ends, which lost 5 bases and 1 base, there was a span of 9 bases. Germline values: CDR1 SGHRS, CDR2 YFSETQ. The CDR3 is 13 amino acids. CDR3 region: CASSFSVQETQYF. As DNA, the CDR3 is TGCGCCAGCAGTTTCAGTGTCCAAGAGACCCAGTACTTC.

CDR3 sequence reads: CAGQGAGQETQYF. The DNA for the CDR3 is TGTGCCGGACAGGGGGCTGGGCAGGAGACCCAGTACTTC. The V call is TRBV30, the J call TRBJ2-5, with TRBD1 matching over 11 bases. From germline, CDR1 is GTSNPN and CDR2 SVGIG (reference sequence). V shed 8 bases and J 5 bases; nucleotides not matched to a gene: 7. This CDR3 has 13 residues. The entire variable domain, with the rest obtained from reference TRBV30 and TRBJ2-5, is as follows: SQTIHQWPATLVQPVGSPLSLECTVEGTSNPNLYWYRQAAGRGLQLLFYSVGIGQISSEVPQNLSASRPQDRQFILSSKKLLLSDSGFYLCAGQGAGQETQYFGPGTRLLVL.

This clone was detected once. The V call is TRBV27, the J call TRBJ2-1; D unclear. This CDR3 contains 13 residues. Germline V gene data show CDR1 as MNHEY and CDR2 as SMNVEV (reference sequence). Trimming pared 0 bases from V and 6 bases from J, leaving 6 bases between. The CDR3 is CASSLSSVNEQFF. The CDR3 DNA sequence: TGTGCCAGCAGTTTATCCTCGGTCAATGAGCAGTTCTTC.

The genes are TRBV6-5 and TRBJ2-7; maybe TRBD2 (6 bases). CDR3 length: 12 amino acids. V gave up 6 bases and J gave up 4 bases, with 10 bases separating them. Germline loops: CDR1 MNHEY, CDR2 SVGAGI. The CDR3 protein is CASSQGTYEQYF. As DNA, the CDR3 is TGTGCCAGCAGCCAAGGGACTTACGAGCAGTACTTC.

In DNA, the CDR3 is TGTGCCAGCAGCTTAGAACAGGGGGCTATAGGCTATGGCTACACCTTC. Residues: CASSLEQGAIGYGYTF. The V and J genes are TRBV7-6 and TRBJ1-2; 9 positions match TRBD1. V gave up 1 base and J gave up 4 bases; unmatched junction bases: 7. Germline lookup yields CDR1 SGHVS and CDR2 FNYEAQ. The CDR3 has 16 residues. Full variable domain (missing parts from reference TRBV7-6 and TRBJ1-2): GAGVSQSPRYKVTKRGQDVALRCDPISGHVSLYWYRQALGQGPEFLTYFNYEAQQDKSGLPNDRFSAERPEGSISTLTIQRTEQRDSAMYRCASSLEQGAIGYGYTFGSGTRLTVV.

The CDR3 protein is CASSEFGGTTGELFF. CDR3 DNA: TGTGCCAGCAGTGAGTTTGGGGGCACGACCGGGGAGCTGTTTTTT. The chain employs TRBV2 and TRBJ2-2, with a possible D match to TRBD1 (6 bases). This CDR3 has 15 residues. The V end was cut by 3 bases, the J end by 5 bases, with 13 bases between. Germline V gene data show CDR1 as SNHLY and CDR2 as FYNNEI.

Only a few counts were recorded for this clone. The gene calls are TRBV10-3 and TRBJ1-6, with TRBD1 as a possible D gene (6 bases). Trimming took off 0 bases at V and 7 bases at J, with 10 bases between the two ends. There are 15 residues in the CDR3. The V gene's germline CDR1 is ENHRY and CDR2 SYGVKD. CDR3 in amino acids: CAISESVQGNSPLHF. The CDR3 DNA reads as TGTGCCATCAGTGAGTCGGTGCAGGGGAATTCACCCCTCCACTTT.

This sequence joins TRBV29-1 and TRBJ2-5, with 8 bases identical to TRBD1. Germline V gene sequence: CDR1 SQVTM, CDR2 ANQGSEA. There are 14 residues in the CDR3. V was clipped by 0 bases and J by 6 bases; unmatched bases: 6. The CDR3 nucleotides read TGCAGCGTTGAAGACAGGACAGGGATACAGACCCAGTACTTC. Translated, it gives CSVEDRTGIQTQYF.

This rearrangement joins TRBV5-1 to TRBJ2-3, with D possibly matching TRBD1 (6 bases). Trimming cost V 0 bases and J 1 base, with 6 bases left between them. The CDR3 is made up of 14 amino acids. Germline V CDR1 and CDR2: SGHRS, YFSETQ. The CDR3 is CASSLEGGTDTQYF. The CDR3 coding sequence is TGCGCCAGCAGCTTGGAGGGGGGCACAGATACGCAGTATTTT.

This chain uses TRBV27 with TRBJ2-7; possibly TRBD1 for D (6 bases). V gave up 3 bases and J gave up 0 bases, with 9 bases separating them. CDR3 size: 14 residues. The V gene's germline CDR1 is MNHEY and CDR2 SMNVEV (reference sequence). The CDR3 loop reads CASSLKGGSYEQYF. For the CDR3, the DNA is TGTGCCAGCAGTTTGAAAGGGGGCTCCTACGAGCAGTACTTC.

The CDR3 nucleotides are TGCGCCAGCAGCCCGACTAGCGGGAGACACGAGCAGTACTTC. Protein product: CASSPTSGRHEQYF. This chain connects TRBV4-1 to TRBJ2-7; 12 bases fit TRBD2. The CDR3 covers 14 residues. Per the germline V gene, CDR1 is MGHRA and CDR2 is YSYEKL. Germline trimming cut 4 bases from V and 5 bases from J; bases unmatched to any gene: 3.

This chain joins TRBV5-4 and TRBJ2-7; no clear D gene. Germline V gene lookup returns CDR1 SGHNT and CDR2 YYREEE (reference sequence). CDR3 length: 12 residues. Between the trimmed V and J ends, which lost 0 bases and 5 bases, there was a span of 6 bases. The CDR3 is CASSLAGNEQYF. The CDR3 DNA reads as TGTGCCAGCAGCTTGGCTGGGAACGAGCAGTACTTC.